This TCR beta chain was retrieved from a study of blood T cell repertoires in COVID-19. CDR3 length: 16 residues. The V segment lost 0 bases and the J segment 6 bases; nucleotides outside the gene matches: 9. Per the germline V gene, CDR1 is SGHRS and CDR2 is YFSETQ. Assay: immunoSEQ multiplex PCR; the TCRdb copy retains only in-frame clones and omits some. The data show about 61,000 clones, roughly 86% seen once. The receptor comes from a woman aged 45 to 65 with active or convalescent COVID-19. What was sequenced was peripheral blood. V and J are TRBV5-1 and TRBJ2-7; 10 bases are shared with TRBD2. The DNA of the CDR3 is TGCGCCAGCAGCTTGGGAGCGGGAGGGCCTATTTCCGAGCAGTACTTC. Translated, it gives CASSLGAGGPISEQYF.